Following are 3 T cell receptor beta chains from one sample sequenced in a study of response to subunit inactivated influenza vaccine. TCRdb reprocessed the RT-PCR reads via MiXCR and lists one record per CDR3 protein. The data hold some 500,000 distinct CDR3 sequences, with more than 15% observed a single time. The sample consisted of CD4+ T cells sorted from PBMCs, taken roughly 24 months after vaccination. These receptors originate from a man aged 45-69 years who received an inactivated influenza vaccine.

This clonotype was detected a few times. This chain connects TRBV5-1 to TRBJ2-7, with 7 positions matching TRBD2. Germline CDR1 reads SGHRS; CDR2 reads YFSETQ. CDR3 size: 15 residues. V lost 4 bases and J lost 0; bases outside the gene matches: 7. Written as DNA, the CDR3 is TGCGCCAGCAGCCCTGGGGTAGCGGGCTCCTACGAGCAGTACTTC. Translating gives CASSPGVAGSYEQYF.

V and J are TRBV7-8 and TRBJ1-5; D might be TRBD1 (6 bases). The CDR3 loop spans 14 amino acids. Trimming stripped 2 bases from V and 7 bases from J, with 12 bases between. CDR1 and CDR2 (germline): SGHVS, FQNEAQ. The CDR3 here is CASSLTQGRQPQHF. CDR3 coding DNA: TGTGCCAGCAGCTTAACTCAGGGGCGGCAGCCCCAGCATTTT.

This clonotype was observed once. Germline is not matched at one junction end, which may reflect a read error. This chain links TRBV28 with TRBJ2-7; TRBD2 agrees at 13 bases. Germline assignment: CDR1 MDHEN and CDR2 SYDVKM. This CDR3 is built from 16 residues. CDR3 coding DNA: TGTGCAAGCAGTCTTCCCGGGGGGGGACTAGCGGGAGAGCAGTACTTC. Residues: CASSLPGGGLAGEQYF.